This T cell receptor (beta chain) is drawn from a study of cytomegalovirus exposure and HLA in healthy donors. Study-wide points: In a later analysis, TCR beta V- and J-gene trimming showed a link to a missense DCLRE1C variant. As was reported, the HLA-A and HLA-B alleles of most subjects were accurately predicted from TCR beta sequences. It was confirmed in vitro that three of the CMV-associated chains were specific for CMV antigens.

Looked up from germline, CDR1 is MDHEN and CDR2 is SYDVKM. Losses at the gene ends were 6 bases for V and 2 bases for J; bases not matched to a gene: 8. The CDR3 extends over 15 amino acids. The primer mix had 60 Vbeta and 13 Jbeta primers. How the authors handled the data: Around 10 million shared chains were among around 80 million unique TCR beta chains counted in a later analysis. Data came from immunoSEQ multiplex PCR; TCRdb stores just in-frame clones and leaves some out. Clone size and the V and J calls come from that table; the DNA yielded D and trimming. The sample yields 120,000 to 150,000 clones, around 80% seen once. Regarding this clone: Its antigen is still unknown.

The V call is TRBV28, the J call TRBJ2-5; 8 positions agree with TRBD1. This clonotype was sampled from a man aged 18 to 29 in good health and CMV-seropositive. The sample was PBMCs. In nucleotides, the CDR3 is TGTGCCAGCAGCACTGGACAGGGCAAACAAGAGACCCAGTACTTC. It codes for CASSTGQGKQETQYF.